This T cell receptor beta chain was observed in a study of blood T cells in healthy people across ages. Broader study findings: More naive CD4+ cells and higher diversity were found in long-lived than in aged donors.

A remark on this clonotype: The target antigen is unknown.

It was with a sample-barcoded 5' primer and a J-beta primer mix that a second PCR of about 6 to 12 cycles was run. TCRdb fed the 5' RACE reads into MiXCR, producing one record per CDR3 protein. The table includes just over 800,000 distinct CDR3 sequences, approximately 59% detected once. CDR3 length: 12 amino acids. Germline V gene lookup returns CDR1 MNHNY and CDR2 SVGAGI (reference sequence). V was trimmed by 2 bases and J by 7 bases, leaving 9 bases between them. The genes are TRBV6-6 and TRBJ2-7, with D tentatively TRBD1 or TRBD2 (6 bases each). Sequencing was carried out using blood. The TCR originated in a man aged 30-40 years in good health. CDR3 protein: CASSYRGQEQYF. The CDR3 DNA follows: TGTGCCAGCAGTTACCGGGGGCAGGAGCAGTACTTC.